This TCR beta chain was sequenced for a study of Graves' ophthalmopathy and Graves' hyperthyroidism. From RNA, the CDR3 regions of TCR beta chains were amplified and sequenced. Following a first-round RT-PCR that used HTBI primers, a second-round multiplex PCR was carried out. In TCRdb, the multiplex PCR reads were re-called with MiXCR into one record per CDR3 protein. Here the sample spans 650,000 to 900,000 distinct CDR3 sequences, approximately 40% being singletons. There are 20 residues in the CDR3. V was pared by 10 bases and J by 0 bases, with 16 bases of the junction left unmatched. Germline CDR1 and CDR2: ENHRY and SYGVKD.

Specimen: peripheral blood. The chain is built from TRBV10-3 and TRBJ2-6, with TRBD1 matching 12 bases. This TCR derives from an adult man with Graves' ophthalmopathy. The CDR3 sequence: CASSVAGTGGPSSGANVLTF. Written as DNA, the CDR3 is TGTGCCAGCAGCGTAGCAGGGACAGGGGGCCCCTCCTCTGGGGCCAACGTCCTGACTTTC.